This T cell receptor beta chain stems from a study of patients and donors after allogeneic stem cell transplantation. This clonotype showed up just a few times. TCRdb ran MiXCR on the RT-PCR reads and lists one entry per CDR3 protein. The table has about 160,000 distinct CDR3 sequences, approximately 31% seen once. The source is a human donor who was either an allogeneic HSCT recipient or a stem cell or donor lymphocyte infusion donor (not recorded which). It is not recorded whose cells these are; they may come from a transplant donor. Sequenced material: blood, either unsorted or a sorted T cell fraction (not recorded which).

This CDR3 is CASSLEGIAGYEQYF. The DNA for the CDR3 is TGTGCCAGCAGCTTAGAGGGCATAGCGGGCTACGAGCAGTACTTC. The chain couples TRBV7-9 to TRBJ2-7; TRBD2 aligns across 7 bases. Per germline, CDR1 SEHNR and CDR2 FQNEAQ (reference sequence). V shed 1 base and J 3 bases; nucleotides not matched to a gene: 6. The CDR3 has 15 residues.